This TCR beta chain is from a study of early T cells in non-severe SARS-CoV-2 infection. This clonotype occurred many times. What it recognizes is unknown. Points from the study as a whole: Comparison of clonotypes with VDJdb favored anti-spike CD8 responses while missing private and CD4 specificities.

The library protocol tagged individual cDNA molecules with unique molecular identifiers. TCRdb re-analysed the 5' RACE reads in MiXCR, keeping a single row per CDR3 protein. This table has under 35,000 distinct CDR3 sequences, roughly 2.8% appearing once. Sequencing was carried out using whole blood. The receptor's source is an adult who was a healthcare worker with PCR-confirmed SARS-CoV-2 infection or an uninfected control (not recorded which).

DNA for the CDR3: TGCAGCGCAACCGGACAGGGGACTCACTATGGCTACACCTTC. Encoded protein: CSATGQGTHYGYTF. The V gene is TRBV29-1, the J gene TRBJ1-2; TRBD1 aligns across 9 bases. CDR1 SQVTM and CDR2 ANQGSEA come from the germline V gene. The trim removed 7 bases at V and 3 bases at J, leaving 9 bases unmatched. This CDR3 spans 14 amino acids.